This T cell receptor beta chain was obtained from a study of T cells in Graves' hyperthyroidism and ophthalmopathy. The overall study: Staff took peripheral blood when the initial diagnosis was made, before any treatment began.

What was amplified from RNA transcripts were TCR beta CDR3 regions. The TCR CDR3 was amplified in a first-round RT-PCR using the HTBI primer set. TCRdb re-derived calls from the multiplex PCR reads in MiXCR, one entry per CDR3 protein. The table includes fewer than 650,000 distinct CDR3 sequences, over 11% detected once. Overall study results and limits: Separating ophthalmopathy from stable hyperthyroidism was achieved by a 13 V-J model. Most thyroid clonotypes that were expanded above 0.001 also turned up in blood.

V gave up 3 bases and J gave up 5 bases; unmatched junction bases: 9. In germline, CDR1 is MNHEY, CDR2 SMNVEV (reference sequence). The CDR3 has 15 amino acids. The study excluded patients with uncontrolled infection, other autoimmune disease, pregnancy or lactation. This clonotype was seen only a few times. Its specificity is not known. The sequenced sample was blood. The sequence was obtained from a woman in her 30s with Graves' hyperthyroidism that later progressed to Graves' ophthalmopathy. This sequence joins TRBV27 and TRBJ1-1, with 7 bases identical to TRBD1. The CDR3 DNA is TGTGCCAGCAGTTTTTATACAGGGGTAGGAACTGAAGCTTTCTTT. It specifies CASSFYTGVGTEAFF.